The 5 T cell receptor beta chains presented below share a single source sample, sequenced in a study of early T cells in non-severe SARS-CoV-2 infection. From the 5' RACE reads, TCRdb called clonotypes with MiXCR, one entry per CDR3 protein. The sample records tens of thousands of distinct CDR3 sequences, over 20% being singletons. The sequenced sample was whole blood, obtained at baseline. These TCRs come from an adult who was a healthcare worker with PCR-confirmed SARS-CoV-2 infection or an uninfected control (not recorded which).

This clonotype has ten or more counts. The chain carries TRBV6-1 and TRBJ1-1; D not certain. The ends were cut back, 2 bases at V and 5 bases at J, with 6 bases in the middle. Germline CDR1 MNHNS, CDR2 SASEGT. The CDR3 runs 12 residues. This CDR3 is CASSELGTEAFF. CDR3 bases: TGTGCCAGCAGTGAATTGGGGACTGAAGCTTTCTTT.

The rearrangement links TRBV29-1 to TRBJ1-1, with D perhaps TRBD1 (5 bases). Trimming removed 7 bases at V and 1 base at J, with 16 bases between. The CDR3 totals 14 residues. CDR1 SQVTM and CDR2 ANQGSEA come from the germline V gene. The CDR3 DNA reads as TGCAGCGCTACCCTACAGACAGAGAACACTGAAGCTTTCTTT. Translating it yields CSATLQTENTEAFF.

This clonotype was seen more than once but under ten times. The chain couples TRBV12-3 or TRBV12-4 to TRBJ1-1, with 11 bases identical to TRBD1. CDR3 length: 15 residues. V lost 5 bases, J lost 7 bases, and 9 bases stayed unmatched. The CDR3 nucleotides read TGTGCCAGCAGTCAAAGGACAGGGGGCAATGGTGAAGCTTTCTTT. Amino acid sequence: CASSQRTGGNGEAFF.

The chain recombines TRBV7-2 with TRBJ2-1; D is unresolved. Deletions cut 5 bases from V and 8 bases from J, with 13 bases between. CDR1 SGHTA and CDR2 FQGNSA come from the germline V gene. CDR3 length equals 13 residues. CDR3 sequence reads: CASSPRRHDEQFF. The CDR3 coding sequence is TGTGCCAGCAGCCCGCGGCGGCATGATGAGCAGTTCTTC.

The V gene is TRBV6-6, the J gene TRBJ1-2; 7 positions match TRBD1. The germline gives CDR1 MNHNY, CDR2 SVGAGI (reference sequence). Trimming removed 0 bases from V and 4 bases from J; junction bases left unmatched: 5. The CDR3 runs to 15 residues. The CDR3 sequence: CASSYSQGDGYGYTF. CDR3 in DNA: TGTGCCAGCAGTTACTCGCAGGGGGACGGCTATGGCTACACCTTC.